This T cell receptor beta chain appears in the sequencing data of a study of OX40 agonist ivuxolimab in advanced cancers. Study background: Each patient was given ivuxolimab into a vein every 2 weeks, at 0.01 to 10 mg/kg. Earlier treatment with anti-PD-1, anti-PD-L1 or anti-CTLA-4 was permitted, and about 40% had received some.

The assay was immunoSEQ multiplex PCR, and TCRdb's table has in-frame clones only and misses some. The sample lists fewer than 50,000 clones, 87% occurring once. Systemic immunosuppression or a history of autoimmune disease excluded patients. The CDR3 has 15 residues. Looked up from germline, CDR1 is MNHEY and CDR2 is SVGAGI. Losses at the gene ends were 6 bases for V and 4 bases for J; bases not matched to a gene: 10. The chain links TRBV6-5 to TRBJ2-7; 9 bases fit TRBD1. The sample consisted of CD4+ or CD8+ T cells sorted from blood, taken in a trial of the OX40 agonist ivuxolimab. This clonotype was sampled from an adult with an advanced solid tumor such as melanoma, head and neck, liver or kidney cancer. CDR3 nucleotide sequence: TGTGCCAGCAGACTCTCGGGGACAGGGATGTACGAGCAGTACTTC. Amino acid sequence: CASRLSGTGMYEQYF.